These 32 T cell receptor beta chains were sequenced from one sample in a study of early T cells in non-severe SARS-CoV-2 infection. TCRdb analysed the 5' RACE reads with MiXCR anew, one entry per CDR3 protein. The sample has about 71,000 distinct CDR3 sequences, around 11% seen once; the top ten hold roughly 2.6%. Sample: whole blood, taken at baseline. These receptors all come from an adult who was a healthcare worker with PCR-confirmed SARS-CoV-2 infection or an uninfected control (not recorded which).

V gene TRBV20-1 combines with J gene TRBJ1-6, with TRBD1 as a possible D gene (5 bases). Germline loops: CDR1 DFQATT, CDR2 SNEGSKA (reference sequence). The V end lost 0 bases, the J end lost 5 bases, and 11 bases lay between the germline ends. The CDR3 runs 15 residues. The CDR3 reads CSARDRVIHNSPLHF. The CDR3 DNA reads TGCAGTGCTAGAGACAGGGTGATTCATAATTCACCCCTCCACTTT.

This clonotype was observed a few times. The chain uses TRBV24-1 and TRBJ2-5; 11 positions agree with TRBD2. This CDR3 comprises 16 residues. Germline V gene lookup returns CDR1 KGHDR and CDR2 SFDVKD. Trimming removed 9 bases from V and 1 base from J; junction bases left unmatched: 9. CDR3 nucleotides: TGTGCCACCGGGACTAGCGGCTCTCCCGGCCAAGAGACCCAGTACTTC. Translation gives CATGTSGSPGQETQYF.

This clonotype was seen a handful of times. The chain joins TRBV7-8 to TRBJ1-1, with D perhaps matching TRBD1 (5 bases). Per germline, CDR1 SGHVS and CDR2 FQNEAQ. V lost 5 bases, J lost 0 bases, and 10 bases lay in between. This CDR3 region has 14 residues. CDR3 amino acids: CASSMTVMNTEAFF. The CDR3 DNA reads TGTGCCAGCAGCATGACAGTTATGAACACTGAAGCTTTCTTT.

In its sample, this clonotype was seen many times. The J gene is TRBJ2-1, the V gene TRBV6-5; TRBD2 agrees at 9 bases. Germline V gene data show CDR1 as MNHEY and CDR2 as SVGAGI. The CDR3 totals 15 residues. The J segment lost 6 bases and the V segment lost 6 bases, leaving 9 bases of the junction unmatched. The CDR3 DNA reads TGTGCCAGCAGCTATAGCGGGGGAACAATCAATGAGCAGTTCTTC. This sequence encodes CASSYSGGTINEQFF.

The CDR3: CASSSPLTGSNYGYTF. The DNA for the CDR3 is TGTGCCAGCAGTTCCCCGCTGACAGGATCTAACTATGGCTACACCTTC. This chain uses TRBV12-3 or TRBV12-4 with TRBJ1-2; D possibly corresponds to TRBD1 (6 bases). CDR3 length: 16 amino acids. V dropped 4 bases and J dropped 0 bases, with 15 bases sitting between them.

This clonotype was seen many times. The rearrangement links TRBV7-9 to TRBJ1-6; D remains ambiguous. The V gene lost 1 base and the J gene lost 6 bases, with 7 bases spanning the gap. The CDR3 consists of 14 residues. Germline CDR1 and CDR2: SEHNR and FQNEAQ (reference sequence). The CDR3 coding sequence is TGTGCCAGCAGCTTAGAGGCAGCTAATTCACCCCTCCACTTT. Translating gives CASSLEAANSPLHF.

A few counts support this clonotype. The CDR3 DNA is TGTGCCAGCGGTCGAAGCTATGGCTACACCTTC. Protein sequence: CASGRSYGYTF. This chain joins TRBV12-3 or TRBV12-4 and TRBJ1-2; no definite D call. The CDR3 contains 11 residues. V lost 8 bases to trimming and J lost 4 bases, with 8 bases between them.

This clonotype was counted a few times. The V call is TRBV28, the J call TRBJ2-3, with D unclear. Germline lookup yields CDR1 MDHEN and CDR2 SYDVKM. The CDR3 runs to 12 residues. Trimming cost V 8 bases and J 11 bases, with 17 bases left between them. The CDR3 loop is CASGTYGRWQYF. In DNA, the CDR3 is TGTGCCAGCGGCACTTATGGACGATGGCAGTATTTT.

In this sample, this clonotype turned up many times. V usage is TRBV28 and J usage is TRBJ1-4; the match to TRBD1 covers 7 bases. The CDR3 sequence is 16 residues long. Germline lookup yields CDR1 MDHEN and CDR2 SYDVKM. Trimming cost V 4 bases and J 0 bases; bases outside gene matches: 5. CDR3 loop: CASSSRDRSTNEKLFF. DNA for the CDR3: TGTGCCAGCAGTTCCCGGGACAGATCAACTAATGAAAAACTGTTTTTT.

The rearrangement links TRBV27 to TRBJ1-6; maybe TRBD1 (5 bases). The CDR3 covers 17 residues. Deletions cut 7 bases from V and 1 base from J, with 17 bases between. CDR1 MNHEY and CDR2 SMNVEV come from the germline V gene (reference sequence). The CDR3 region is CASTSGQGASYNSPLHF. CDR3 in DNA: TGTGCCAGCACATCGGGGCAGGGCGCGTCCTATAATTCACCCCTCCACTTT.

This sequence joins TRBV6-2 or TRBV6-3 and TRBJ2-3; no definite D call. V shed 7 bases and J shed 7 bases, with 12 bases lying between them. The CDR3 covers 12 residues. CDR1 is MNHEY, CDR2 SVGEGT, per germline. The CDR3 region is CASNRNSHTQYF. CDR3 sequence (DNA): TGTGCCAGCAACCGAAACAGCCATACGCAGTATTTT.

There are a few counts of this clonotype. As DNA, the CDR3 is TGTGCCAGCAGTGGAGACTACAATGAGCAGTTCTTC. This gives the protein CASSGDYNEQFF. The V and J genes are TRBV12-3 or TRBV12-4 and TRBJ2-1, with D uncertain. Trimming left V 5 bases short and J 3 bases short, with 5 bases between. The CDR3 runs to 12 residues.

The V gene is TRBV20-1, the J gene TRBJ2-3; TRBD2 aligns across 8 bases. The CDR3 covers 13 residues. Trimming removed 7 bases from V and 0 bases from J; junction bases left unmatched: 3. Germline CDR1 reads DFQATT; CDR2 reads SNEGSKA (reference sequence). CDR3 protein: CSVPGGSTDTQYF. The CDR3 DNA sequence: TGCAGTGTTCCGGGGGGGAGCACAGATACGCAGTATTTT.

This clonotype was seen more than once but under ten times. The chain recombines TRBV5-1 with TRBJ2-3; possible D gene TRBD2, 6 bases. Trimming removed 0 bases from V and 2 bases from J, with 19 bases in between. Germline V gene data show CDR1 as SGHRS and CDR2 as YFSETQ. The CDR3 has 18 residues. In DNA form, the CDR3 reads TGCGCCAGCAGCTTGGCGGGGACTTCCTTCCCCCTCACAGATACGCAGTATTTT. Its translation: CASSLAGTSFPLTDTQYF. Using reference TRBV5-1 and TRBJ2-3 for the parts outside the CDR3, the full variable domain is KAGVTQTPRYLIKTRGQQVTLSCSPISGHRSVSWYQQTPGQGLQFLFEYFSETQRNKGNFPGRFSGRQFSNSRSEMNVSTLELGDSALYLCASSLAGTSFPLTDTQYFGPGTRLTVL.

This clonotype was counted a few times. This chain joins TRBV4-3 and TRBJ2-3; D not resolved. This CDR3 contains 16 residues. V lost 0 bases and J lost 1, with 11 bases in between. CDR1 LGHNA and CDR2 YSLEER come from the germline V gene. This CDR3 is CASSQDWQFGTDTQYF. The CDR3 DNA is TGCGCCAGCAGCCAAGATTGGCAGTTTGGCACAGATACGCAGTATTTT.

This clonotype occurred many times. CDR3 nucleotides: TGTGCCAGCAATCCGGCGGGGCCTAGCACAGATACGCAGTATTTT. Residues: CASNPAGPSTDTQYF. The chain combines TRBV7-2 with TRBJ2-3; D perhaps matches TRBD2 (6 bases). Looked up from germline, CDR1 is SGHTA and CDR2 is FQGNSA. Trimming removed 7 bases at V and 0 bases at J, with 14 bases between. This CDR3 has 15 amino acids.

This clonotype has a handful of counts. The CDR3 coding sequence is TGTGCCAGCGCAGGGTTCGACGAGCAGTACTTC. It encodes CASAGFDEQYF. The rearrangement uses TRBV2 and TRBJ2-7; perhaps TRBD1 as D (5 bases). V shed 8 bases and J shed 5 bases, with 10 bases lying between them. CDR3 length equals 11 residues. Germline CDR1 and CDR2: SNHLY and FYNNEI.

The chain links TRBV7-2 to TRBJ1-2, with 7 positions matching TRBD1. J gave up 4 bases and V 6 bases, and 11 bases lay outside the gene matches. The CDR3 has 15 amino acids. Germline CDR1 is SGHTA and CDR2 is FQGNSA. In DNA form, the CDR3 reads TGTGCCAGCAGTAACCGACACCCAGGGGGCTATGGCTACACCTTC. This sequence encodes CASSNRHPGGYGYTF.

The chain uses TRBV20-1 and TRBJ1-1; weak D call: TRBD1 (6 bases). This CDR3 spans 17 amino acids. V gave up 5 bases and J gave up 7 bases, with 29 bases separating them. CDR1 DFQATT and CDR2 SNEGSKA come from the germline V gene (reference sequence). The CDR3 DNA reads TGCAGTGCTCCCTCCCCCCTCGGACAGCCTACCCGTATTGAAGCTTTCTTT. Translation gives CSAPSPLGQPTRIEAFF.

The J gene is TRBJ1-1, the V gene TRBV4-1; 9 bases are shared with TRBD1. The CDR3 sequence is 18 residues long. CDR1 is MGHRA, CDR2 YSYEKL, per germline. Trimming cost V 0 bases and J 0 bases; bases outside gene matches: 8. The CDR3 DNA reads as TGCGCCAGCAGCCAAGAAAGTCCGACAGGGGGATTGAACACTGAAGCTTTCTTT. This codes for CASSQESPTGGLNTEAFF.

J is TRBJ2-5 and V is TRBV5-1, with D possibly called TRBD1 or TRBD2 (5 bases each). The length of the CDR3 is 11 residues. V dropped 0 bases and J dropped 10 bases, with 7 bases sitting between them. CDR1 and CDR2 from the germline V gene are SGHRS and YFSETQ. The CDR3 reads CASSLEGRQYF. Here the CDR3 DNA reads TGCGCCAGCAGCTTGGAGGGACGCCAGTACTTC.

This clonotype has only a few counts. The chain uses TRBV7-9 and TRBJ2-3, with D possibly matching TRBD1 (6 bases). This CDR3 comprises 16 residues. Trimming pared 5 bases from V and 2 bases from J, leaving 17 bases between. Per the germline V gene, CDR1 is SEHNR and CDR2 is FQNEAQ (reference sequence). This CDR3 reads CASSQARGPFTDTQYF. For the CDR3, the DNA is TGTGCCAGCAGCCAGGCCAGGGGCCCCTTCACAGATACGCAGTATTTT.

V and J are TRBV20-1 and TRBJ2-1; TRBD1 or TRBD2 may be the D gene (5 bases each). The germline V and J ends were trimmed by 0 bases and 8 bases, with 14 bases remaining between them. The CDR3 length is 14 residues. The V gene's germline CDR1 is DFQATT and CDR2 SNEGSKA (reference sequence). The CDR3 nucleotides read TGCAGTGCTAGAGATTTCCAGGGCGGGCATGAGCAGTTCTTC. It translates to CSARDFQGGHEQFF.

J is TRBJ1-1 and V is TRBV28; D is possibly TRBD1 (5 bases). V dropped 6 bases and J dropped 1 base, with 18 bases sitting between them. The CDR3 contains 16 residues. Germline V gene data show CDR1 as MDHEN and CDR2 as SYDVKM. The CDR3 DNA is TGTGCCAGCAGCTCGGCGGGTTATGGGGGGAACACTGAAGCTTTCTTT. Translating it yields CASSSAGYGGNTEAFF.

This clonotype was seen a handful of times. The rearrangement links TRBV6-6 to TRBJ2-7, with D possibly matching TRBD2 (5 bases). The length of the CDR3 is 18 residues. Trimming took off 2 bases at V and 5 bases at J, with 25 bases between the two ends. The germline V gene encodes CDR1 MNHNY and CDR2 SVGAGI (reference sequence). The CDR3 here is CASSYTMINRLGSNEQYF. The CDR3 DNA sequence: TGTGCCAGCAGTTACACCATGATCAATAGGTTGGGGAGTAACGAGCAGTACTTC.

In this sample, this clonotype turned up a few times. The DNA for the CDR3 is TGTGCCAGCAGACGCCGGGACAGGGGAGGGCATTCACCCCTCCACTTT. Protein product: CASRRRDRGGHSPLHF. The genes are TRBV12-3 or TRBV12-4 and TRBJ1-6; 10 bases are a match to TRBD1. CDR3 size: 16 residues. V was clipped by 6 bases and J by 8 bases; unmatched bases: 10.

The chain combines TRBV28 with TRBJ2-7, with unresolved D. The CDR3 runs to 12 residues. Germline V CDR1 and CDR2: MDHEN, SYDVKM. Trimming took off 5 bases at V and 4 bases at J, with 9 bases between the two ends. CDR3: CASSDQLYEQYF. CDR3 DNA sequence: TGTGCCAGCAGTGACCAACTATACGAGCAGTACTTC. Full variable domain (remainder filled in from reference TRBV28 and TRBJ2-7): DVKVTQSSRYLVKRTGEKVFLECVQDMDHENMFWYRQDPGLGLRLIYFSYDVKMKEKGDIPEGYSVSREKKERFSLILESASTNQTSMYLCASSDQLYEQYFGPGTRLTVT.

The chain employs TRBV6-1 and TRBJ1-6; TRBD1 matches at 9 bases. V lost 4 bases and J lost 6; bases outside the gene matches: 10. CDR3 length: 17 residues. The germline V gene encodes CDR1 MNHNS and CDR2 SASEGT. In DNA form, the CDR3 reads TGTGCCAGCAGTGCCCGCACAGGACAGGGGATTAATTCACCCCTCCACTTT. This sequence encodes CASSARTGQGINSPLHF.

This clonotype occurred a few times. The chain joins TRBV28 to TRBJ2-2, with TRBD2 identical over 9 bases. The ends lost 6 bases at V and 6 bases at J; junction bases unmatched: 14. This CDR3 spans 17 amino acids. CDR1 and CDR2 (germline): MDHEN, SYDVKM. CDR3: CASSMSTAGGSAGELFF. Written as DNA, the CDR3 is TGTGCCAGCAGCATGTCAACAGCGGGGGGCTCGGCCGGGGAGCTGTTTTTT.

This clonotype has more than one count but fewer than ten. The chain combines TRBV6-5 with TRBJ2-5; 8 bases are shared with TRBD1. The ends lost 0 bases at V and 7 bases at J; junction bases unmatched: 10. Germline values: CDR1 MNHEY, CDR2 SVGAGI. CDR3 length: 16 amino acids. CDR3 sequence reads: CASSYSGQGALGTQYF. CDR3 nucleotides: TGTGCCAGCAGTTACTCGGGTCAGGGGGCCCTGGGGACCCAGTACTTC.

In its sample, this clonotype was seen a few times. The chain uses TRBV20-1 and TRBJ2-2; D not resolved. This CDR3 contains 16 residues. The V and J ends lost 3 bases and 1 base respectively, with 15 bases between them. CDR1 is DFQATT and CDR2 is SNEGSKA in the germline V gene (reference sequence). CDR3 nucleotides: TGCAGTGCTAGTAACCCTCGAGGAGTGAACACCGGGGAGCTGTTTTTT. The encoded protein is CSASNPRGVNTGELFF.

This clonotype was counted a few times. The CDR3 protein is CSAREWDRETYEQYF. The CDR3 DNA reads as TGCAGTGCTAGAGAGTGGGACAGGGAAACCTACGAGCAGTACTTC. The chain is built from TRBV20-1 and TRBJ2-7; TRBD1 matches at 9 bases. The CDR3 loop spans 15 amino acids. After removal of 0 bases from V and 2 bases from J, the junction contained 5 bases not matched to a gene. Germline CDR1 reads DFQATT; CDR2 reads SNEGSKA (reference sequence).